This entry lists 31 T cell receptor beta chains sequenced from one sample in a study of shared clonotypes between healthy human individuals. Some clones are missing from TCRdb's copy, which holds only in-frame ones; the method was immunoSEQ multiplex PCR. The table records under 150,000 clones, 55% to 80% of them present only once. Sequencing input: memory CD8+ T cells sorted from blood. Subset: CD45RO+ cells pooled with CCR7-negative TemRA cells. The source is a woman aged 25 to 39 in good health.

V and J are TRBV27 and TRBJ2-7; D remains unclear. The CDR3 runs 12 residues. The V end was cut by 0 bases, the J end by 7 bases, with 7 bases between. Germline values: CDR1 MNHEY, CDR2 SMNVEV (reference sequence). The CDR3 sequence is CASSLSGREQYF. DNA for the CDR3: TGTGCCAGCAGTTTATCAGGACGGGAGCAGTACTTC.

This chain connects TRBV7-2 to TRBJ1-4; no reliable D call. CDR3 length: 15 amino acids. Trimming shortened V by 6 bases and J by 10 bases, and 21 bases separated the two germline ends. Looked up from germline, CDR1 is SGHTA and CDR2 is FQGNSA. The CDR3 sequence is CASSSNSNLIGKLFF. CDR3 nucleotide sequence: TGTGCCAGCAGTTCTAACAGCAACTTGATAGGAAAACTGTTTTTT.

There are a few counts of this clone. The chain combines TRBV7-2 with TRBJ2-7; no clear D gene. Germline V gene data show CDR1 as SGHTA and CDR2 as FQGNSA. The CDR3 length is 14 residues. V was trimmed by 5 bases and J by 4 bases, leaving 15 bases between them. The CDR3 reads CASSAYLNSYEQYF. As DNA, the CDR3 is TGTGCCAGCAGCGCGTACCTCAACAGTTACGAGCAGTACTTC.

The chain has TRBV21-1 and TRBJ2-5. TRBV21-1 is described as a pseudogene. The CDR3 covers 19 residues. This CDR3 reads CASSKNPGGGGSGEETQYF. The CDR3 bases are TGTGCCAGCAGCAAAAACCCCGGAGGGGGCGGGAGCGGGGAAGAGACCCAGTACTTC.

This clone has only one observation. The V and J genes are TRBV5-6 and TRBJ2-7; D might be TRBD1 (6 bases). Germline CDR1 and CDR2: SGHDT and YYEEEE. This CDR3 has 15 amino acids. V dropped 3 bases and J dropped 3 bases, with 16 bases sitting between them. CDR3 in amino acids: CASSSDRTGYYEQYF. The CDR3 DNA sequence: TGTGCCAGCAGCTCCGACAGGACGGGATACTACGAGCAGTACTTC.

The J gene is TRBJ1-1, the V gene TRBV28, with D perhaps matching TRBD1 (5 bases). CDR1 is MDHEN and CDR2 is SYDVKM in the germline V gene. The CDR3 length is 15 residues. V was clipped by 1 base and J by 3 bases, with 12 bases between them. This CDR3 reads CASSLSAGLDTEAFF. DNA of the CDR3: TGTGCCAGCAGTTTATCGGCAGGGCTAGACACTGAAGCTTTCTTT.

This chain joins TRBV2 and TRBJ1-4; the match to TRBD1 covers 7 bases. This CDR3 region has 14 residues. Germline CDR1 is SNHLY and CDR2 is FYNNEI. With 6 bases clipped from V and 7 bases from J, the junction kept 8 bases outside the gene matches. As DNA, the CDR3 is TGTGCCAGCAGCCTGGCAGGGGGAGGTGAAAAACTGTTTTTT. Translation gives CASSLAGGGEKLFF.

This clone was counted a few times. V usage is TRBV27 and J usage is TRBJ1-2; TRBD1 might be the D (5 bases). The CDR3 has 13 residues. Trimming stripped 1 base from V and 6 bases from J, with 9 bases between. Germline assignment: CDR1 MNHEY and CDR2 SMNVEV (reference sequence). CDR3 sequence (DNA): TGTGCCAGCAGTTTATGGAGGGGTGATGGCTACACCTTC. This translates into CASSLWRGDGYTF.

The CDR3 spells CASSSQTGLGGKLFF. The DNA for the CDR3 is TGTGCCAGCAGCTCTCAGACCGGTCTGGGGGGAAAACTGTTTTTT. This chain links TRBV7-8 with TRBJ1-4, with TRBD1 as a possible D gene (5 bases). The CDR3 is 15 amino acids. Looked up from germline, CDR1 is SGHVS and CDR2 is FQNEAQ. Trimming stripped 4 bases from V and 10 bases from J, with 19 bases between.

The chain recombines TRBV7-9 with TRBJ2-7, with 9 bases lining up with TRBD1. Germline lookup yields CDR1 SEHNR and CDR2 FQNEAQ (reference sequence). Trimming at V came to 2 bases and at J to 6 bases, leaving 17 bases not matched to a gene. The CDR3 contains 18 residues. CDR3 coding DNA: TGTGCCAGCAGCTTATGGCGGACAGGGGAAAACTTTGGCGCCGAGCAGTACTTC. Translated: CASSLWRTGENFGAEQYF.

The genes are TRBV6-1 and TRBJ2-4; 7 bases agree with TRBD2. The trim removed 1 base at V and 2 bases at J, leaving 2 bases unmatched. Germline CDR1 MNHNS, CDR2 SASEGT. The CDR3 is made up of 15 amino acids. CDR3 amino acids: CASSEGRETKNIQYF. The CDR3 nucleotides read TGTGCCAGCAGTGAAGGGCGGGAGACCAAAAACATTCAGTACTTC.

The V call is TRBV2, the J call TRBJ2-7; D is unclear. The V gene's germline CDR1 is SNHLY and CDR2 FYNNEI. Trimming cost V 5 bases and J 0 bases, with 2 bases left between them. The CDR3 totals 11 residues. CDR3 sequence reads: CASSFSYEQYF. DNA for the CDR3: TGTGCCAGCAGTTTCTCCTACGAGCAGTACTTC.

The J gene is TRBJ1-2, the V gene TRBV15; D may be TRBD1 (6 bases). Germline V CDR1 and CDR2: LNHNV, YYDKDF (reference sequence). The ends were cut back, 5 bases at V and 6 bases at J, with 22 bases in the middle. The CDR3 loop spans 16 amino acids. Written as DNA, the CDR3 is TGTGCCACCAGCGGCCTCAGGGGCAGTGAGGCCGATGGCTACACCTTC. This sequence encodes CATSGLRGSEADGYTF.

V gene TRBV4-2 combines with J gene TRBJ1-2; D ambiguous. CDR1 and CDR2 from the germline V gene are LGHNA and YNFKEQ. V lost 4 bases to trimming and J lost 5 bases, with 23 bases between them. CDR3 size: 17 residues. Written as DNA, the CDR3 is TGTGCCAGCAGCCCCCCTCAGGAGACTCCGGACTGGTATGGCTACACCTTC. Translated: CASSPPQETPDWYGYTF.

The chain recombines TRBV19 with TRBJ2-1; weak D call: TRBD2 (6 bases). The V gene lost 3 bases and the J gene lost 8 bases, with 23 bases spanning the gap. Germline V gene lookup returns CDR1 LNHDA and CDR2 SQIVND (reference sequence). The CDR3 length is 17 residues. Written as DNA, the CDR3 is TGTGCCAGTAGTATCGTCACGGGGGTCTCGGGCCTTGATGAGCAGTTCTTC. Translating it yields CASSIVTGVSGLDEQFF.

V usage is TRBV4-1 and J usage is TRBJ2-7; 12 bases align to TRBD2. Germline V lookup: CDR1 MGHRA, CDR2 YSYEKL. V lost 2 bases to trimming and J lost 3 bases; unmatched junction nucleotides: 8. The CDR3 is 17 residues long. The CDR3 loop is CASSQSSGRALVYEQYF. The DNA of the CDR3 is TGCGCCAGCAGCCAATCTAGCGGGAGGGCACTGGTCTACGAGCAGTACTTC.

The chain combines TRBV2 with TRBJ1-1, with TRBD1 matching over 10 bases. V shed 10 bases, J shed 2 bases, and the junction held 7 bases outside the gene matches. The length of the CDR3 is 14 residues. Germline CDR1 reads SNHLY; CDR2 reads FYNNEI. The DNA of the CDR3 is TGTGCCACCGAGACAGGGGGCGTAAACACTGAAGCTTTCTTT. It translates to CATETGGVNTEAFF.

The J gene is TRBJ2-7, the V gene TRBV6-1, with 10 bases that match TRBD1. Germline V gene lookup returns CDR1 MNHNS and CDR2 SASEGT. The CDR3 is made up of 15 amino acids. V lost 6 bases and J lost 6; bases outside the gene matches: 11. For the CDR3, the DNA is TGTGCCAGCAGACCCGGGACAGGGGAATCAACCGAGCAGTACTTC. It codes for CASRPGTGESTEQYF.

A single count supports this clone. The chain couples TRBV9 to TRBJ2-3; possible D gene TRBD1, 7 bases. V was shortened by 4 bases and J by 0 bases, with 18 bases between the two germline ends. The V gene's germline CDR1 is SGDLS and CDR2 YYNGEE. The CDR3 consists of 17 residues. CDR3: CASSLEWAGGSTDTQYF. In DNA, the CDR3 is TGTGCCAGCAGCTTAGAATGGGCAGGGGGGAGCACAGATACGCAGTATTTT.

The gene calls are TRBV11-2 and TRBJ2-5, with a weak D call TRBD2 (7 bases). This CDR3 is built from 15 residues. The germline V gene has CDR1 SGHAT and CDR2 FQNNGV. Trimming took off 1 base at V and 4 bases at J, with 13 bases between the two ends. The CDR3 region is CASSLVVGGAETQYF. DNA for the CDR3: TGTGCCAGCAGCTTAGTGGTGGGGGGGGCAGAGACCCAGTACTTC.

A single count supports this clone. The rearrangement links TRBV14 to TRBJ1-4, with D hard to call. Germline values: CDR1 SGHDN, CDR2 FVKESK. Trimming left V 0 bases short and J 7 bases short, with 15 bases between. The CDR3 is 16 residues long. The CDR3 coding sequence is TGTGCCAGCAGCCAAGATTTACAGCCGAGGATTGAAAAACTGTTTTTT. This gives the protein CASSQDLQPRIEKLFF.

This chain connects TRBV5-8 to TRBJ2-5; 10 bases align to TRBD2. The end of the DNA is better explained by TRBJ2-7, so the J call may be wrong. Looked up from germline, CDR1 is SGHTS and CDR2 is YDEGEE. The CDR3 totals 17 residues. CDR3 sequence: CASSLAHGLAGDYEQYF. The CDR3 DNA is TGTGCCAGCAGCTTGGCCCATGGTCTAGCGGGGGATTACGAGCAGTACTTC.

The chain is built from TRBV28 and TRBJ1-5; the D gene is possibly TRBD1 (5 bases). V lost 6 bases, J lost 7 bases, and 13 bases lay in between. CDR1 is MDHEN and CDR2 is SYDVKM in the germline V gene. The CDR3 is made up of 13 amino acids. The CDR3 coding sequence is TGTGCCAGCAGCCAGGACATAAAACAGCCCCAGCATTTT. It specifies CASSQDIKQPQHF. Filled out from reference TRBV28 and TRBJ1-5, the complete variable domain reads DVKVTQSSRYLVKRTGEKVFLECVQDMDHENMFWYRQDPGLGLRLIYFSYDVKMKEKGDIPEGYSVSREKKERFSLILESASTNQTSMYLCASSQDIKQPQHFGDGTRLSIL.

This chain links TRBV11-2 with TRBJ2-3; 9 positions agree with TRBD2. CDR3 length: 18 residues. The germline CDR1 and CDR2 sequences are SGHAT and FQNNGV. J was trimmed by 2 bases and V by 0 bases; bases with no gene match: 9. CDR3 bases: TGTGCCAGCAGCTTAGACGCGGCTAGCGGGACTTACACAGATACGCAGTATTTT. Translating it yields CASSLDAASGTYTDTQYF.

This chain links TRBV5-6 with TRBJ2-7; 9 bases map to TRBD1. V shed 4 bases, J shed 7 bases, and the junction held 12 bases outside the gene matches. Germline values: CDR1 SGHDT, CDR2 YYEEEE. The CDR3 spans 15 residues. The CDR3 DNA is TGTGCCAGCAGCGCCCGGGACAGGGAAGGGGGAGAGCAGTACTTC. It translates to CASSARDREGGEQYF.

The chain carries TRBV6-6 and TRBJ1-5; D is ambiguous. The CDR3 has 16 residues. V was clipped by 0 bases and J by 6 bases, with 15 bases between them. Germline V gene data show CDR1 as MNHNY and CDR2 as SVGAGI (reference sequence). The CDR3 region is CASSYSKFFFGQPQHF. The CDR3 nucleotides read TGTGCCAGCAGTTACTCGAAATTTTTTTTCGGTCAGCCCCAGCATTTT.

V usage is TRBV5-5 and J usage is TRBJ2-7; TRBD2 might be the D (5 bases). CDR1 and CDR2 (germline): SGHKS, YYEKEE (reference sequence). Between the trimmed V and J ends, which lost 3 bases and 7 bases, there was a span of 11 bases. The CDR3 is 12 amino acids. CDR3 coding DNA: TGTGCCAGCAGCTCGGGATCGGGGGAGCAGTACTTC. This translates into CASSSGSGEQYF.

V and J are TRBV7-9 and TRBJ1-2; tentatively, D is TRBD1 (6 bases). Germline V gene sequence: CDR1 SEHNR, CDR2 FQNEAQ (reference sequence). There are 15 residues in the CDR3. Trimming shortened V by 4 bases and J by 0 bases, and 12 bases separated the two germline ends. CDR3 in DNA: TGTGCCAGCAGCTGGCGGGACAACTCTAACTATGGCTACACCTTC. Its protein is CASSWRDNSNYGYTF. Full variable domain (rest looked up from reference TRBV7-9 and TRBJ1-2): DTGVSQNPRHKITKRGQNVTFRCDPISEHNRLYWYRQTLGQGPEFLTYFQNEAQLEKSRLLSDRFSAERPKGSFSTLEIQRTEQGDSAMYLCASSWRDNSNYGYTFGSGTRLTVV.

The chain links TRBV28 to TRBJ2-1, with D maybe TRBD1 (6 bases). The V end was cut by 6 bases, the J end by 4 bases, with 16 bases between. Germline V gene sequence: CDR1 MDHEN, CDR2 SYDVKM. The CDR3 has 15 residues. The CDR3 protein is CASSLPPDRYNEQFF. Written as DNA, the CDR3 is TGTGCCAGCAGCTTACCCCCGGACAGATACAATGAGCAGTTCTTC. Together with reference TRBV28 and TRBJ2-1, the CDR3 gives the full variable domain: DVKVTQSSRYLVKRTGEKVFLECVQDMDHENMFWYRQDPGLGLRLIYFSYDVKMKEKGDIPEGYSVSREKKERFSLILESASTNQTSMYLCASSLPPDRYNEQFFGPGTRLTVL.

To note about this clone: It is likely a read error: a sequence one base away is far more abundant. V gene TRBV2 combines with J gene TRBJ2-7, with TRBD2 identical over 11 bases. CDR1 and CDR2 from the germline V gene are SNHLY and FYNNEI. The ends lost 6 bases at V and 3 bases at J; junction bases unmatched: 1. The CDR3 is 13 amino acids. This chain's CDR3 is CASRTSGNYEQYF. The CDR3, as DNA: TGTGCCAGCAGGACTAGCGGGAACTACGAGCAGTACTTC. Looking up the rest from reference TRBV2 and TRBJ2-7 gives the full variable domain: EPEVTQTPSHQVTQMGQEVILRCVPISNHLYFYWYRQILGQKVEFLVSFYNNEISEKSEIFDDQFSVERPDGSNFTLKIRSTKLEDSAMYFCASRTSGNYEQYFGPGTRLTVT.

The chain employs TRBV28 and TRBJ1-5; a weak D match, TRBD1 (6 bases). The CDR3 spans 20 residues. Germline V gives CDR1 MDHEN, CDR2 SYDVKM. Trimming stripped 4 bases from V and 0 bases from J, with 25 bases between. CDR3 sequence (DNA): TGTGCCAGCAGTTCCCGGGTGATCCGGGACATAACCTATAGCAATCAGCCCCAGCATTTT. Protein: CASSSRVIRDITYSNQPQHF.